These 15 T cell receptor beta chains share one sample of origin, sequenced in a study of a mutant IDH1 vaccine in newly diagnosed glioma. Time point meaning: baseline, week 1 (first vaccination visit). The treatment here: pre-vaccination baseline after standard-of-care therapy. The protocol was immunoSEQ multiplex PCR, while the TCRdb copy is restricted to in-frame clones and leaves out a portion. This sample has about 67,000 clones, with 83% found just once. This sample comprised peripheral blood mononuclear cells (PBMCs), obtained from a glioma patient treated with radiotherapy, temozolomide or both. These receptors were obtained from a woman aged 18-30 years with glioma. Some clones in this sample may be carry-over from other donors' samples.

J is TRBJ2-1 and V is TRBV19; D possibly matches TRBD1 or TRBD2 (5 bases each). CDR3 length equals 17 residues. Germline V gene data show CDR1 as LNHDA and CDR2 as SQIVND (reference sequence). Trimming took off 1 base at V and 4 bases at J, with 17 bases between the two ends. Written as DNA, the CDR3 is TGTGCCAGTAGTATAGGTTCGGGAACGGGGCTATACAATGAGCAGTTCTTC. This gives the protein CASSIGSGTGLYNEQFF.

The gene calls are TRBV5-4 and TRBJ2-5, with 7 bases matching TRBD1. The ends lost 4 bases at V and 2 bases at J; junction bases unmatched: 5. Germline lookup yields CDR1 SGHNT and CDR2 YYREEE (reference sequence). The CDR3 runs to 14 residues. The CDR3 coding sequence is TGTGCCAGCAGCCGACAGGGTCTTCAAGAGACCCAGTACTTC. Protein: CASSRQGLQETQYF. Full variable domain (remainder filled in from reference TRBV5-4 and TRBJ2-5): ETGVTQSPTHLIKTRGQQVTLRCSSQSGHNTVSWYQQALGQGPQFIFQYYREEENGRGNFPPRFSGLQFPNYSSELNVNALELDDSALYLCASSRQGLQETQYFGPGTRLLVL.

This rearrangement joins TRBV29-1 to TRBJ2-2, with D perhaps matching TRBD1 or TRBD2 (6 bases each). V was trimmed by 4 bases and J by 3 bases, leaving 12 bases between them. Germline loops: CDR1 SQVTM, CDR2 ANQGSEA. This CDR3 comprises 14 residues. The CDR3 region is CSVVGGPDTGELFF. The CDR3 DNA follows: TGCAGCGTTGTTGGGGGGCCGGACACCGGGGAGCTGTTTTTT.

The chain couples TRBV30 to TRBJ1-2, with 8 bases fitting TRBD1. The J segment lost 4 bases and the V segment lost 2 bases, leaving 9 bases of the junction unmatched. The CDR3 runs to 15 residues. Germline CDR1 reads GTSNPN; CDR2 reads SVGIG (reference sequence). CDR3 DNA: TGTGCCTGGAGTCCCAACAGGGGGGTTGGCTATGGCTACACCTTC. Translated: CAWSPNRGVGYGYTF.

In this sample, this clone turned up once. The rearrangement joins TRBV15 to TRBJ2-7; 10 bases are shared with TRBD2. Germline CDR1 is LNHNV and CDR2 is YYDKDF (reference sequence). The CDR3 contains 15 residues. V shed 5 bases, J shed 2 bases, and the junction held 6 bases outside the gene matches. CDR3 bases: TGTGCCACCAGCCCCCGGACTAGCGGAACCTACGAGCAGTACTTC. Translation: CATSPRTSGTYEQYF.

V usage is TRBV5-4 and J usage is TRBJ2-3, with D possibly matching TRBD2 (6 bases). In germline, CDR1 is SGHNT, CDR2 YYREEE (reference sequence). This CDR3 contains 14 residues. Trimming left V 4 bases short and J 4 bases short, with 13 bases between. The CDR3 here is CASSPRVAADTQYF. The DNA for the CDR3 is TGTGCCAGCAGCCCCCGCGTAGCGGCAGATACGCAGTATTTT.

The chain is built from TRBV11-2 and TRBJ2-7; D call uncertain. This CDR3 is built from 14 residues. V was trimmed by 1 base and J by 0 bases, leaving 7 bases between them. The germline CDR1 and CDR2 sequences are SGHAT and FQNNGV. The CDR3 coding sequence is TGTGCCAGCAGCTTAGCAGGAAGCTCCTACGAGCAGTACTTC. This translates into CASSLAGSSYEQYF. The complete variable domain, with remaining parts taken from reference TRBV11-2 and TRBJ2-7, reads EAGVAQSPRYKIIEKRQSVAFWCNPISGHATLYWYQQILGQGPKLLIQFQNNGVVDDSQLPKDRFSAERLKGVDSTLKIQPAKLEDSAVYLCASSLAGSSYEQYFGPGTRLTVT.

This chain uses TRBV29-1 with TRBJ2-7; 8 positions match TRBD1. The CDR3 has 12 amino acids. Germline CDR1 is SQVTM and CDR2 is ANQGSEA. V shed 7 bases and J 5 bases; nucleotides not matched to a gene: 7. CDR3 protein: CSASRGPNEQYF. Here the CDR3 DNA reads TGCAGCGCTTCCAGGGGGCCAAACGAGCAGTACTTC.

V gene TRBV7-6 combines with J gene TRBJ2-1; D is undetermined. The CDR3 has 14 amino acids. In germline, CDR1 is SGHVS, CDR2 FNYEAQ. V dropped 1 base and J dropped 3 bases, with 7 bases sitting between them. CDR3 coding DNA: TGTGCCAGCAGCTTAGACCCGGACTACAATGAGCAGTTCTTC. Amino acids: CASSLDPDYNEQFF.

The CDR3 sequence is CASSTRTSNTEAFF. CDR3 nucleotide sequence: TGTGCCAGCAGCACCAGGACCTCGAACACTGAAGCTTTCTTT. The rearrangement links TRBV13 to TRBJ1-1; no clear D. CDR1 PRHDT and CDR2 FYEKMQ come from the germline V gene (reference sequence). The CDR3 is made up of 14 amino acids. The germline V and J ends were trimmed by 5 bases and 1 base, with 11 bases remaining between them.

The chain links TRBV15 to TRBJ2-2, with D hard to call. This CDR3 region has 14 residues. Between the trimmed V and J ends, which lost 0 bases and 5 bases, there was a span of 7 bases. CDR1 and CDR2 from the germline V gene are LNHNV and YYDKDF (reference sequence). As DNA, the CDR3 is TGTGCCACCAGCAGAGATATCGAAACCGGGGAGCTGTTTTTT. As protein: CATSRDIETGELFF.

The CDR3 reads CASSLVGPGNTIYF. The CDR3 DNA reads as TGTGCCAGCAGCTTAGTAGGGCCTGGAAACACCATATATTTT. The rearrangement joins TRBV7-2 to TRBJ1-3; D gene ambiguous. V was shortened by 1 base and J by 2 bases, with 6 bases between the two germline ends. Germline V CDR1 and CDR2: SGHTA, FQGNSA. This CDR3 comprises 14 residues.

This rearrangement joins TRBV5-4 to TRBJ1-1; D is possibly TRBD1 (6 bases). V shed 5 bases and J shed 7 bases, with 15 bases lying between them. Germline CDR1 is SGHNT and CDR2 is YYREEE (reference sequence). The CDR3 is 13 amino acids. CDR3 bases: TGTGCCAGCAGTCGTGACAGGCGATTTGAAGCTTTCTTT. It specifies CASSRDRRFEAFF. The full variable domain, in which reference TRBV5-4 and TRBJ1-1 provide the parts outside the CDR3, is ETGVTQSPTHLIKTRGQQVTLRCSSQSGHNTVSWYQQALGQGPQFIFQYYREEENGRGNFPPRFSGLQFPNYSSELNVNALELDDSALYLCASSRDRRFEAFFGQGTRLTVV.

This clone was picked up a small number of times. The J gene is TRBJ1-2, the V gene TRBV6-5, with unresolved D. The germline CDR1 and CDR2 sequences are MNHEY and SVGAGI. The CDR3 length is 11 residues. V dropped 5 bases and J dropped 8 bases, with 9 bases sitting between them. CDR3 protein: CASSDLGGYTF. The CDR3 DNA reads TGTGCCAGCAGTGACTTGGGGGGCTACACCTTC.

The CDR3 spells CSVGGQGTGELFF. CDR3 in DNA: TGCAGCGTTGGGGGACAGGGCACCGGGGAGCTGTTTTTT. The chain combines TRBV29-1 with TRBJ2-2; 9 bases are shared with TRBD1. From germline, CDR1 is SQVTM and CDR2 ANQGSEA. J lost 4 bases, V lost 4 bases, and 1 base had no gene match. This CDR3 comprises 13 residues.